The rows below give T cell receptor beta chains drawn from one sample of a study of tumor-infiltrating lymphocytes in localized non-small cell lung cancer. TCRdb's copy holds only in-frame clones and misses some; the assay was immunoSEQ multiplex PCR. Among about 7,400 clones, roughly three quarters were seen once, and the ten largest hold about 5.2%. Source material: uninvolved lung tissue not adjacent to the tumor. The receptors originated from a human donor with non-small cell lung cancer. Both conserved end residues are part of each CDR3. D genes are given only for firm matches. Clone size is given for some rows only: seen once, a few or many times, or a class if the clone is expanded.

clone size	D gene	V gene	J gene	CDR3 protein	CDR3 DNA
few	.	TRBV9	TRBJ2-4	CASSVPAPKNIQYF	TGTGCCAGCAGCGTGCCGGCCCCCAAAAACATTCAGTACTTC
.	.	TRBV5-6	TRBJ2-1	CASSLGLGDGYNEQFF	TGTGCCAGCAGCTTGGGTTTGGGGGACGGCTACAATGAGCAGTTCTTC
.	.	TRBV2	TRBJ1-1	CASNLGMNTEAFF	TGTGCCAGCAATCTAGGGATGAACACTGAAGCTTTCTTT
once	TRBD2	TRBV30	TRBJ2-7	CACLGTSGSEQYF	TGTGCCTGCCTCGGGACTAGCGGGAGCGAGCAGTACTTC
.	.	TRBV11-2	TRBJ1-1	CASSLGAGTTEAFF	TGTGCCAGCAGCTTAGGCGCGGGTACCACTGAAGCTTTCTTT
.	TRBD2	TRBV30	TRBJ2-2	CAWRGAGDTGELFF	TGTGCCTGGAGGGGAGCGGGGGACACCGGGGAGCTGTTTTTT
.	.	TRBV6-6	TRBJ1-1	CASTRDPRIEAFF	TGTGCCAGCACCCGAGACCCGCGAATAGAAGCTTTCTTT
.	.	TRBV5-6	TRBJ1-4	CASSFSATNEKLFF	TGTGCCAGCAGCTTTTCCGCAACTAATGAAAAACTGTTTTTT
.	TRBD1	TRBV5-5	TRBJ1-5	CASSLGQGWNQPQHF	TGTGCCAGCAGCTTGGGACAGGGGTGGAATCAGCCCCAGCATTTT
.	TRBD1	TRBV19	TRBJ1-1	CASSGPGTVSNTEAFF	TGTGCCAGTAGTGGTCCCGGGACAGTTTCGAACACTGAAGCTTTCTTT
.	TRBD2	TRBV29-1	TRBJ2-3	CSVETSGRKYF	TGCAGCGTAGAGACTAGCGGGAGGAAGTATTTT
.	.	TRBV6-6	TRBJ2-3	CASRLSTDTQYF	TGTGCCAGCAGACTCAGCACAGATACGCAGTATTTT
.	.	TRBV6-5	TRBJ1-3	CASIPPGGRLNTIYF	TGTGCCAGCATCCCCCCTGGGGGGAGGTTGAACACCATATATTTT
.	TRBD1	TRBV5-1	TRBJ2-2	CASMDRTNTGELFF	TGCGCCAGCATGGACAGGACGAACACCGGGGAGCTGTTTTTT
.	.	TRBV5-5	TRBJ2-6	CASSPGGSGANVLTF	TGTGCCAGCAGCCCAGGGGGGTCTGGGGCCAACGTCCTGACTTTC
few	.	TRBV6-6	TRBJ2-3	CASIYRDTQYF	TGTGCCAGCATCTATCGAGATACGCAGTATTTT
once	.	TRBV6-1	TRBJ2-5	CASRRVQETQYF	TGTGCCAGCAGGCGGGTACAAGAGACCCAGTACTTC
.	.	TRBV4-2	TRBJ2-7	CASSQASGAYEQYF	TGTGCCAGCAGCCAAGCCTCGGGGGCCTACGAGCAGTACTTC
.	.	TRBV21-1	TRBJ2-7	CASMKHRHYLSYEQYF	TGTGCCAGCATGAAGCATAGACATTACCTCTCCTACGAGCAGTACTTC
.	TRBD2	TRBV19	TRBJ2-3	CARSGLARPEEDTQYF	TGTGCCAGATCGGGACTAGCGCGACCCGAAGAGGATACGCAGTATTTT
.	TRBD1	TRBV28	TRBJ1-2	CASRAPGQGAEGYTF	TGTGCCAGCAGGGCCCCGGGACAGGGGGCGGAAGGCTACACCTTC
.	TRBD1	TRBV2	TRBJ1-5	CASSGQGGQPQHF	TGTGCCAGCAGTGGACAGGGAGGCCAGCCCCAGCATTTT
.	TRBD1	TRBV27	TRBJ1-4	CASRATWDRNEKLFF	TGTGCCAGCAGGGCAACATGGGACAGGAATGAAAAACTGTTTTTT
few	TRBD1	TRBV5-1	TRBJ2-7	CASSLAAGGFDEQYF	TGCGCCAGCAGCTTGGCGGCAGGGGGCTTCGACGAGCAGTACTTC
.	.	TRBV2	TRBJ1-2	CASSGVNYGYTF	TGTGCCAGCAGCGGGGTCAACTATGGCTACACCTTC
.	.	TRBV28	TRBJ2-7	CASSLPSVGTYEQYF	TGTGCCAGCAGTTTACCCAGCGTGGGAACCTACGAGCAGTACTTC
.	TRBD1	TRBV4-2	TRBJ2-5	CASSQPTGGLDYQETQYF	TGTGCCAGCAGCCAACCCACAGGGGGCCTGGACTACCAAGAGACCCAGTACTTC
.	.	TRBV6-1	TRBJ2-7	CAVKPGYSYEQYF	TGTGCCGTAAAACCAGGATACTCCTACGAGCAGTACTTC
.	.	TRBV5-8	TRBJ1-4	CASSRGTGPLGEKLFF	TGTGCCAGCAGCAGGGGAACAGGGCCGCTAGGGGAAAAACTGTTTTTT
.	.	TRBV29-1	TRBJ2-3	CSVPSRGDTQYF	TGCAGCGTCCCGTCCCGAGGAGATACGCAGTATTTT
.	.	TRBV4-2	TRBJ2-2	CASSQDTGWDTGELFF	TGTGCCAGCAGCCAAGACACAGGCTGGGACACCGGGGAGCTGTTTTTT
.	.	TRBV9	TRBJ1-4	CASQQGDNEKLFF	TGTGCTAGCCAACAAGGGGATAATGAAAAACTGTTTTTT
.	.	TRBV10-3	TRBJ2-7	CAISELGESYEQYF	TGTGCCATCAGTGAATTGGGGGAGTCCTACGAGCAGTACTTC
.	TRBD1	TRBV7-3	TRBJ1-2	CASSLLPGGLDGYTF	TGTGCCAGCAGCTTATTACCAGGGGGACTGGATGGCTACACCTTC
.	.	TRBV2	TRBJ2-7	CASKGTQSSYEQYF	TGTGCCAGCAAGGGGACACAGAGCTCCTACGAGCAGTACTTC
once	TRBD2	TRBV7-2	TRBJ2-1	CASSPTSGRSYNEQFF	TGTGCCAGCAGCCCGACTAGCGGGAGGTCCTACAATGAGCAGTTCTTC
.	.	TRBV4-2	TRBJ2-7	CASSQDSGGGNEQYF	TGTGCCAGCAGCCAAGATAGCGGAGGCGGGAACGAGCAGTACTTC
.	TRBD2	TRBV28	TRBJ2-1	CASSFGLASQFGEQFF	TGTGCCAGCAGTTTCGGACTAGCCTCCCAATTTGGAGAGCAGTTCTTC
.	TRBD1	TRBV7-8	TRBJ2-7	CASSSTGTDSYEQYF	TGTGCCAGCAGCTCGACGGGGACAGATTCCTACGAGCAGTACTTC
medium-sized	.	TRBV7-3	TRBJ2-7	CASSLSGTGSSYEQYF	TGTGCCAGCAGCTTATCTGGGACGGGCAGCTCCTACGAGCAGTACTTC
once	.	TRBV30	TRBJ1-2	CAWVGPTYGYTF	TGTGCCTGGGTAGGGCCAACATATGGCTACACCTTC
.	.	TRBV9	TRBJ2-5	CASSVGPGETQYF	TGTGCCAGCAGCGTGGGACCGGGAGAGACCCAGTACTTC
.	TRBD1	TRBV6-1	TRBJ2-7	CASRQGASEQYF	TGTGCCAGCAGACAGGGGGCGAGCGAGCAGTACTTC
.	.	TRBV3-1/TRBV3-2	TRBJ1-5	CARSQPQHF	TGTGCCAGAAGTCAGCCCCAGCATTTT
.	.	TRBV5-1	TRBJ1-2	CASSLDGSYGYTF	TGCGCCAGCAGCTTGGACGGGAGCTATGGCTACACCTTC
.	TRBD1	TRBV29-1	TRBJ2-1	CSGPRRDRGYNEQFF	TGCAGCGGCCCTCGTCGGGACAGGGGATACAATGAGCAGTTCTTC
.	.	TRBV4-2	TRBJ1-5	CASSLGEGYSNQPQHF	TGTGCCAGCAGCCTGGGGGAGGGGTATAGCAATCAGCCCCAGCATTTT
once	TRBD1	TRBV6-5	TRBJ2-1	CASSRDSYNEQFF	TGTGCCAGCAGCCGGGACAGCTACAATGAGCAGTTCTTC
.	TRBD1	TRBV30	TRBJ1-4	CAWSRETGALFF	TGTGCCTGGAGTAGAGAGACAGGGGCCCTGTTTTTT
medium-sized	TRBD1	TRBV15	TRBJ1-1	CATSRPGTGSTEAFF	TGTGCCACCAGCAGACCCGGGACAGGCTCCACTGAAGCTTTCTTT
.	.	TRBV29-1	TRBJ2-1	CSVESWRDNEQFF	TGCAGCGTTGAGTCGTGGCGGGACAATGAGCAGTTCTTC
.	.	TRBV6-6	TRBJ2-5	CASSYAAETQYF	TGTGCCAGCAGTTACGCGGCAGAGACCCAGTACTTC
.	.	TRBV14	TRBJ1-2	CASSQAQAVYGYTF	TGTGCCAGCAGCCAGGCTCAGGCGGTCTATGGCTACACCTTC
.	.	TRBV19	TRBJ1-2	CASRREVEYGYTF	TGTGCCAGTAGGCGCGAGGTAGAGTATGGCTACACCTTC
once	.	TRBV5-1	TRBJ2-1	CASSWTTLGPEFF	TGCGCCAGCAGCTGGACGACTTTGGGTCCTGAGTTCTTC
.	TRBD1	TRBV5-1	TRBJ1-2	CASSPWTGSNYGYTF	TGCGCCAGCAGCCCGTGGACAGGTTCAAACTATGGCTACACCTTC
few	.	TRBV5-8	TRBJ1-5	CASRGEDGLPQHF	TGTGCCAGCAGGGGCGAAGATGGTCTGCCCCAGCATTTT
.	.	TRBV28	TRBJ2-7	CASSSGLYEQYF	TGTGCCAGCAGTTCCGGACTCTACGAGCAGTACTTC
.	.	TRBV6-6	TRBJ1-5	CASSYRHPPQHF	TGTGCCAGCAGTTACCGACATCCGCCCCAGCATTTT